This TCR beta chain was found in a study of OX40 agonist ivuxolimab in advanced cancers. Study information: Each patient was given ivuxolimab into a vein every 2 weeks, at 0.01 to 10 mg/kg. Dose-escalation patients had hepatocellular carcinoma, melanoma, renal cell or head and neck cancer.

Libraries were prepared by immunoSEQ multiplex PCR; TCRdb keeps only in-frame clonotypes and omits some of them. The data contain tens of thousands of clones, 75% to 90% of them seen just once; the ten biggest clones take up around 0.2%. The origin of this receptor is an adult with an advanced solid tumor such as melanoma, head and neck, liver or kidney cancer. Sequencing used CD4+ or CD8+ T cells sorted from blood, obtained in a trial of the OX40 agonist ivuxolimab.

The CDR3 here is CASSLVQGQNIQYF. CDR3 nucleotide sequence: TGTGCCAGCAGCTTAGTACAGGGGCAAAACATTCAGTACTTC. The V call is TRBV7-3, the J call TRBJ2-4; 7 bases are shared with TRBD1. V gave up 2 bases and J gave up 5 bases; unmatched junction bases: 3. Germline assignment: CDR1 SGHTA and CDR2 FQGTGA. The CDR3 sequence is 14 residues long. The full variable domain, in which reference TRBV7-3 and TRBJ2-4 provide the parts outside the CDR3, is GAGVSQTPSNKVTEKGKYVELRCDPISGHTALYWYRQSLGQGPEFLIYFQGTGAADDSGLPNDRFFAVRPEGSVSTLKIQRTERGDSAVYLCASSLVQGQNIQYFGAGTRLSVL.